This is a list of T cell receptor beta chains from one sample in a study of shared clonotypes between healthy human individuals. TCRdb keeps only in-frame clones here, not all; method: immunoSEQ multiplex PCR. The sample consists of approximately 2,200,000 clones, 85% to 95% of them appearing once. Specimen: naive CD8+ T cells from PBMCs. These receptors were collected from a man aged 18 to 29 in good health. Some clones in this sample may be carry-over from other donors' samples. The CDR3 runs from the conserved cysteine through the conserved F or W. Fields, in order: J gene, clone size, V gene, CDR3 length, D gene, CDR3 DNA, CDR3 protein. The D gene is left open where the match is weak. Part of the rows lack a size; the others show once, few, many or a class for expanded clones.

>TRBJ2-7|once|TRBV11-2|15|-
TGTGCCAGCACCGGAGGTCACAGGGATCGCTACGAGCAGTACTTC
CASTGGHRDRYEQYF
>TRBJ2-1|-|TRBV7-6|13|-
TGTGCCAGCAGCTCCGTCTGGTCGAGTGAGCAGTTCTTC
CASSSVWSSEQFF
>TRBJ1-4|-|TRBV27|14|-
TGTGCCAGCGGGGGAGGGGCAACTAATGAAAAACTGTTTTTT
CASGGGATNEKLFF
>TRBJ2-7|-|TRBV6-5|15|TRBD1
TGTGCCAGCAGTTCGTTACAGGGGGAATCCTACGAGCAGTACTTC
CASSSLQGESYEQYF
>TRBJ1-5|-|TRBV11-2|17|-
TGTGCCAGCAGCTTAGGGGAGGGTTCTCTTAGCAATCAGCCCCAGCATTTT
CASSLGEGSLSNQPQHF
>TRBJ2-7|-|TRBV29-1|13|TRBD2
TGCAGCGTTGAGCGGGAGGCCAACTACGAGCAGTACTTC
CSVEREANYEQYF
>TRBJ2-7|once|TRBV13|16|-
TGTGCCAGCAGCAAACTACAGGGCAGGAGCTCCTACGAGCAGTACTTC
CASSKLQGRSSYEQYF
>TRBJ1-5|-|TRBV7-9|14|TRBD1
TGTGCCAGCAGCTTATCGACAGGGGATCAGCCCCAGCATTTT
CASSLSTGDQPQHF
>TRBJ2-5|-|TRBV6-5|15|TRBD2
TGTGCCAGCAGTTACTCTAGCGGGAGGAGAGAGACCCAGTACTTC
CASSYSSGRRETQYF
>TRBJ2-3|-|TRBV7-3|15|-
TGTGCCAGCAGCTCGACTAGAAACTTAGGGGATACGCAGTATTTT
CASSSTRNLGDTQYF
>TRBJ1-5|few|TRBV27|13|TRBD1
TGTGCCAGCAGTTTCAGGGGGTCTCAGCCCCAGCATTTT
CASSFRGSQPQHF
>TRBJ2-1|-|TRBV7-3|16|TRBD2
TGTGCCAGCAGCTTGAGACTAGCGGGAGGGCCAGATGAGCAGTTCTTC
CASSLRLAGGPDEQFF
>TRBJ2-2|-|TRBV7-8|13|-
TGTGCCAGCAGCTTAAGCGGGACCGGGGAGCTGTTTTTT
CASSLSGTGELFF
>TRBJ2-5|-|TRBV28|14|-
TGTGCCAGCAGTTTGGCGCAGTTGGGGGGGACCCAGTACTTC
CASSLAQLGGTQYF
>TRBJ2-7|-|TRBV11-2|14|-
TGTGCCAGCAGCTTAGTAGGGGGTCGTTACGAGCAGTACTTC
CASSLVGGRYEQYF
>TRBJ1-1|-|TRBV5-6|13|-
TGTGCCAGCAGCCCCCCCCTGGAAGGGGAAGCTTTCTTT
CASSPPLEGEAFF
>TRBJ2-5|-|TRBV27|16|-
TGTGCCAGCAGCCTGAGACGGATACCCGAGGGAGAGACCCAGTACTTC
CASSLRRIPEGETQYF
>TRBJ2-7|-|TRBV27|13|-
TGTGCCAGCAGTTTCGGCAGAACCTACGAGCAGTACTTC
CASSFGRTYEQYF